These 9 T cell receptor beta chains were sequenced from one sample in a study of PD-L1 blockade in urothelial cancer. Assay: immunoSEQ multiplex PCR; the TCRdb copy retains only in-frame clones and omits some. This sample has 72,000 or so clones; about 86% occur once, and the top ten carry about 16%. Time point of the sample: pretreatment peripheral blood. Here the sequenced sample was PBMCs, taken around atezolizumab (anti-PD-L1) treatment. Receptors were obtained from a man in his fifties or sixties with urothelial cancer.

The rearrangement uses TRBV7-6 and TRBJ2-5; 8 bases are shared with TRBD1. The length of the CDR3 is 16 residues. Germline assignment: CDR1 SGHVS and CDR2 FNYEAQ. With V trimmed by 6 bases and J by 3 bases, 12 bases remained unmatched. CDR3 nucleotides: TGTGCCAGCAGTTACGGGGCCGGACAGGGTAAAGAGACCCAGTACTTC. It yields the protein CASSYGAGQGKETQYF.

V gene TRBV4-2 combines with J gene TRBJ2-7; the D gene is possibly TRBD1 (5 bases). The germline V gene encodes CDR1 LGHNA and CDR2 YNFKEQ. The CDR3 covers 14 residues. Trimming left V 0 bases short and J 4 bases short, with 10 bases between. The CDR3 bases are TGTGCCAGCAGCCAAGAAGATGACAGATACGAGCAGTACTTC. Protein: CASSQEDDRYEQYF.

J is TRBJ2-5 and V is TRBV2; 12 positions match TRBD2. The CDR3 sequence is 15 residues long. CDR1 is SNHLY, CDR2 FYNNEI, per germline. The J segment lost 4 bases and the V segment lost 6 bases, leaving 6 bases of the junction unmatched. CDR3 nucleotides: TGTGCCAGCAGGGTACTAGCGGGGGGCATAGAGACCCAGTACTTC. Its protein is CASRVLAGGIETQYF.

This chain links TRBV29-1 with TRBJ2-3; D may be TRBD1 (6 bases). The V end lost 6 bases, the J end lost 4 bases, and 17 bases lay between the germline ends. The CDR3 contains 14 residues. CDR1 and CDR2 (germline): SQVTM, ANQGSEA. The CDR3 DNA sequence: TGCAGCGTAGCCCAGGGGTCAGGGTCAGATACGCAGTATTTT. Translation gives CSVAQGSGSDTQYF.

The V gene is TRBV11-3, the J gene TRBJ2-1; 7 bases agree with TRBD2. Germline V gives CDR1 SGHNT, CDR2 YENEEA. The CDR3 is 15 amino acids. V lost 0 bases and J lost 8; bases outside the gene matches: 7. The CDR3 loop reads CASSLDQSSGHEQFF. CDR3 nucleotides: TGTGCCAGCAGCTTAGATCAGAGTAGCGGGCATGAGCAGTTCTTC. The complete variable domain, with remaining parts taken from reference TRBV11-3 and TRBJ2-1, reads EAGVVQSPRYKIIEKKQPVAFWCNPISGHNTLYWYLQNLGQGPELLIRYENEEAVDDSQLPKDRFSAERLKGVDSTLKIQPAELGDSAVYLCASSLDQSSGHEQFFGPGTRLTVL.

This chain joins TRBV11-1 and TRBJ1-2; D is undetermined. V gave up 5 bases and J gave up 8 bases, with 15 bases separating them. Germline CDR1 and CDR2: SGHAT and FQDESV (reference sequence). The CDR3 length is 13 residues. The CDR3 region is CASSLAGGNGYTF. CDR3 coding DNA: TGTGCCAGCAGCCTGGCGGGTGGTAACGGCTACACCTTC.

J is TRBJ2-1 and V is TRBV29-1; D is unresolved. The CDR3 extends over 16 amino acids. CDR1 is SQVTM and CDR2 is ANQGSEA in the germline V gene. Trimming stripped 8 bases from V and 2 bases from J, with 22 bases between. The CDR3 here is CSPVVIGRLTYNEQFF. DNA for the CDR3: TGCAGCCCCGTCGTTATCGGCAGACTCACCTACAATGAGCAGTTCTTC.

The CDR3 loop is CASSLGQGPQETQYF. The CDR3 DNA reads as TGCGCCAGCAGCTTGGGACAGGGACCCCAAGAGACCCAGTACTTC. V gene TRBV5-1 combines with J gene TRBJ2-5; TRBD1 matches 7 bases. Germline V lookup: CDR1 SGHRS, CDR2 YFSETQ. With 0 bases clipped from V and 1 base from J, the junction kept 3 bases outside the gene matches. The CDR3 is made up of 15 amino acids.

CDR3 nucleotide sequence: TGTGCCTGGAGTCGGCTAGCGGGGAAGGAGACCCAGTACTTC. This codes for CAWSRLAGKETQYF. The chain links TRBV30 to TRBJ2-5; 9 nucleotides align to TRBD2. This CDR3 contains 14 residues. V shed 2 bases and J 5 bases; nucleotides not matched to a gene: 6. Germline loops: CDR1 GTSNPN, CDR2 SVGIG (reference sequence).